The clone carrying this TCR beta chain has just a few counts. The antigen is not known. This sample was taken from a study of identical twins. Study observations and caveats: Less excess twin sharing appeared in beta out-of-frame sequences.

TCRdb analysed the 5' RACE reads with MiXCR anew, one entry per CDR3 protein. The sample has around 340,000 distinct CDR3 sequences; approximately 9.1% are singletons. The receptor was derived from a woman between 50 and 59 years old in good health. The sequenced sample consisted of naive T cells sorted from blood.

The CDR3 bases are TGTGCCAGCAGTCCTGGACGGGTCTGGTACTTC. It translates to CASSPGRVWYF. This chain uses TRBV27 with TRBJ2-7; D uncertain. This CDR3 has 11 amino acids. Trimming cost V 5 bases and J 12 bases, with 14 bases left between them. Germline CDR1 is MNHEY and CDR2 is SMNVEV (reference sequence).